The 24 T cell receptor beta chains in this list originate from one sample, sequenced in a study of beta chain features in type 1 diabetes. Expressed TCRB transcripts were sequenced, since all the RNA that had been isolated was reverse transcribed. Libraries were prepared by immunoSEQ multiplex PCR; TCRdb keeps only in-frame clonotypes and omits some of them. The sample lists fewer than 350,000 clones; about 7.8% were seen once. The sample taken for sequencing was central memory CD4+ T cells from blood. Receptor source: a woman aged 18-29 years in good health.

This clone has more than one count but fewer than ten. This chain links TRBV30 with TRBJ2-3; D perhaps matches TRBD2 (5 bases). V shed 5 bases and J shed 10 bases, with 13 bases lying between them. Germline lookup yields CDR1 GTSNPN and CDR2 SVGIG (reference sequence). CDR3 length equals 11 residues. CDR3 sequence (DNA): TGTGCCTGGCAACTAGGACGGGCGCAGTATTTT. The encoded protein is CAWQLGRAQYF.

V is TRBV6-1 and J is TRBJ1-6; no reliable D call. Trimming left V 3 bases short and J 7 bases short, with 10 bases between. Germline lookup yields CDR1 MNHNS and CDR2 SASEGT. This CDR3 region has 14 residues. The CDR3 here is CASSEGRINSPLHF. DNA of the CDR3: TGTGCCAGCAGTGAGGGCAGGATCAATTCACCCCTCCACTTT.

Only a few counts were recorded for this clone. This rearrangement joins TRBV7-8 to TRBJ1-1; no firm D call. The germline CDR1 and CDR2 sequences are SGHVS and FQNEAQ. CDR3 length: 15 amino acids. CDR3 coding DNA: TGTGCAACCGTAAAAACTCGAACGAAGAACACTGAAGCTTTCTTT. Translated, it gives CATVKTRTKNTEAFF.

The rearrangement joins TRBV6-6 to TRBJ2-7, with D tentatively TRBD2 (5 bases). There are 15 residues in the CDR3. The germline V gene encodes CDR1 MNHNY and CDR2 SVGAGI (reference sequence). Trimming stripped 6 bases from V and 3 bases from J, with 18 bases between. The CDR3 region is CASRRSADLIYEQYV. CDR3 bases: TGTGCCAGCAGACGTAGCGCGGATCTTATCTACGAGCAGTACGTC.

The table lists this clone with many counts. The chain has TRBV18 and TRBJ2-5; no firm D call. The V end was cut by 4 bases, the J end by 5 bases, with 11 bases between. CDR3 length: 13 residues. In germline, CDR1 is KGHSH, CDR2 LQKENI. The CDR3 nucleotides are TGTGCCAGCTCACAAGGGAAAGTTGAGACCCAGTACTTC. Residues: CASSQGKVETQYF.

This clone occurred a few times. J is TRBJ2-1 and V is TRBV29-1; unclear D gene. This CDR3 has 14 residues. Trimming took off 7 bases at V and 0 bases at J, with 13 bases between the two ends. In germline, CDR1 is SQVTM, CDR2 ANQGSEA. The CDR3 loop reads CSADRTSSYNEQFF. The DNA of the CDR3 is TGCAGCGCAGATCGGACCAGCTCCTACAATGAGCAGTTCTTC.

The rearrangement joins TRBV5-1 to TRBJ2-1; 10 nucleotides align to TRBD1. The germline gives CDR1 SGHRS, CDR2 YFSETQ. CDR3 size: 15 residues. The ends lost 3 bases at V and 14 bases at J; junction bases unmatched: 14. The DNA for the CDR3 is TGCGCCAGCAGCTCCCCGGGACAGGGGATCTTTATCGAGTTCTTC. It is translated as CASSSPGQGIFIEFF.

V and J are TRBV4-2 and TRBJ2-2, with 7 bases aligning to TRBD1. This CDR3 region has 15 residues. J lost 1 base, V lost 3 bases, and 2 bases had no gene match. Germline CDR1 reads LGHNA; CDR2 reads YNFKEQ. CDR3 DNA sequence: TGTGCCAGCAGCCATTGGGACAGGAACACCGGGGAGCTGTTTTTT. This sequence encodes CASSHWDRNTGELFF.

This clone was seen a handful of times. The DNA of the CDR3 is TGTGCCGCCCGGGACAGGGGTTCTAGTGAAGCTTTCTTT. It is translated as CAARDRGSSEAFF. The V gene is TRBV2, the J gene TRBJ1-1; 10 bases align to TRBD1. Germline V lookup: CDR1 SNHLY, CDR2 FYNNEI. The CDR3 is 13 amino acids. V shed 11 bases and J 7 bases; nucleotides not matched to a gene: 10.

The gene calls are TRBV7-2 and TRBJ2-7, with 7 positions matching TRBD2. J lost 4 bases, V lost 4 bases, and 10 bases had no gene match. The CDR3 is made up of 15 amino acids. Germline-derived CDR1 and CDR2 are SGHTA and FQGNSA. The CDR3 DNA follows: TGTGCCAGCAGCTCCCGGGACTATGGGAGATACGAGCAGTACTTC. Protein sequence: CASSSRDYGRYEQYF.

As for this clone: Other DNA sequences within the sample encode an identical CDR3. This rearrangement joins TRBV7-2 to TRBJ2-5; D perhaps matches TRBD2 (5 bases). This CDR3 contains 14 residues. Germline loops: CDR1 SGHTA, CDR2 FQGNSA. V lost 0 bases and J 5 bases, leaving 10 bases between the germline ends. Here the CDR3 reads CASSLALRGETQYF. In nucleotides, the CDR3 is TGTGCCAGCAGCTTAGCGCTTCGGGGTGAGACCCAGTACTTC.

In this sample, this clone turned up a few times. The chain has TRBV7-2 and TRBJ2-1; 11 positions match TRBD2. Germline V gene sequence: CDR1 SGHTA, CDR2 FQGNSA. Losses at the gene ends were 5 bases for V and 9 bases for J; bases not matched to a gene: 3. The CDR3 runs to 13 residues. CDR3 region: CASSTGLAGEQFF. The CDR3 nucleotides are TGTGCCAGCAGCACTGGACTAGCGGGTGAGCAGTTCTTC.

This clone was seen a few times. The CDR3, as DNA: TGCAGCGTTGACAGGCTGAGCTCCTACAATGAGCAGTTCTTC. This sequence encodes CSVDRLSSYNEQFF. J is TRBJ2-1 and V is TRBV29-1; D call uncertain. CDR1 and CDR2 (germline): SQVTM, ANQGSEA. Trimming pared 3 bases from V and 0 bases from J, leaving 9 bases between. This CDR3 comprises 14 residues.

The chain couples TRBV4-2 to TRBJ2-5, with D unresolved. The germline V gene has CDR1 LGHNA and CDR2 YNFKEQ. V lost 0 bases and J 0 bases, leaving 17 bases between the germline ends. The CDR3 is 18 amino acids. For the CDR3, the DNA is TGTGCCAGCAGCCAAGAGCTGTTTACCGGAGTGGACCAAGAGACCCAGTACTTC. It specifies CASSQELFTGVDQETQYF.

This clone was counted only a few times. The chain joins TRBV6-1 to TRBJ2-3; weak D call: TRBD2 (6 bases). The CDR3 consists of 16 residues. Germline V CDR1 and CDR2: MNHNS, SASEGT. V was pared by 3 bases and J by 0 bases, with 13 bases between. The CDR3 spells CASSEAWGRSTDTQYF. The CDR3 nucleotides read TGTGCCAGCAGTGAGGCGTGGGGGAGGAGCACAGATACGCAGTATTTT.

Only a few counts were recorded for this clone. The J gene is TRBJ2-1, the V gene TRBV11-3; D is unresolved. With 1 base removed from V and 7 bases from J, the gap between germline ends came to 2 bases. Germline loops: CDR1 SGHNT, CDR2 YENEEA. CDR3 length equals 11 residues. CDR3 sequence (DNA): TGTGCCAGCAGCTTAGCAAATGAGCAGTTCTTC. Encoded protein: CASSLANEQFF.

At least ten counts were recorded for this clone. The CDR3 nucleotides read TGTGCCAGCAGCTTAGAGGCCGTTTTTCAGAAGACCCAGTACTTC. It specifies CASSLEAVFQKTQYF. This chain connects TRBV7-6 to TRBJ2-5; D uncertain. The CDR3 totals 15 residues. Germline V CDR1 and CDR2: SGHVS, FNYEAQ. Trimming left V 1 base short and J 6 bases short, with 15 bases between.

In this sample, this clone turned up a few times. The chain links TRBV2 to TRBJ1-6; unclear D gene. V was pared by 8 bases and J by 7 bases, with 15 bases between. There are 14 residues in the CDR3. The germline V gene encodes CDR1 SNHLY and CDR2 FYNNEI. The CDR3 DNA follows: TGTGCCAGCGGGTCTCAGTGGCAAAATTCACCCCTCCACTTT. Its protein product is CASGSQWQNSPLHF.

Only a few counts were recorded for this clone. The rearrangement joins TRBV28 to TRBJ2-3; D not certain. Trimming took off 5 bases at V and 7 bases at J, with 13 bases between the two ends. This CDR3 is 13 amino acids long. Germline V gives CDR1 MDHEN, CDR2 SYDVKM. CDR3 protein: CASSPLQRNTQYF. The DNA for the CDR3 is TGTGCCAGCAGTCCCCTCCAAAGGAATACGCAGTATTTT.

This chain connects TRBV9 to TRBJ2-3, with a possible D match to TRBD2 (5 bases). V was pared by 4 bases and J by 4 bases, with 13 bases between. The CDR3 covers 14 residues. The germline V gene has CDR1 SGDLS and CDR2 YYNGEE. CDR3 DNA: TGTGCCAGCAGCCCGCGGACTGTCTCAGATACGCAGTATTTT. The encoded protein is CASSPRTVSDTQYF.

This clone was counted only a few times. The chain couples TRBV7-2 to TRBJ1-6; 8 bases map to TRBD1. The J segment lost 8 bases and the V segment lost 4 bases, leaving 4 bases of the junction unmatched. CDR3 length: 14 residues. Germline CDR1 SGHTA, CDR2 FQGNSA. This CDR3 is CASSSGGAYSPLHF. The CDR3 coding sequence is TGTGCCAGCAGCTCAGGGGGCGCGTATTCACCCCTCCACTTT.

The chain uses TRBV4-3 and TRBJ1-1, with D unresolved. Deletions cut 0 bases from V and 5 bases from J, with 16 bases between. The CDR3 has 16 amino acids. Germline V CDR1 and CDR2: LGHNA, YSLEER. CDR3 DNA sequence: TGCGCCAGCAGCCAAGAGTCTCTTGCGGGAGGGACTGAAGCTTTCTTT. It codes for CASSQESLAGGTEAFF.

This clone occurred a few times. The chain uses TRBV11-2 and TRBJ1-2, with 10 bases fitting TRBD1. The germline V gene encodes CDR1 SGHAT and CDR2 FQNNGV. J lost 4 bases, V lost 2 bases, and 10 bases had no gene match. The CDR3 has 17 residues. The CDR3 spells CASSLYTGQGRIYGYTF. CDR3 sequence (DNA): TGTGCCAGCAGCTTATACACGGGACAGGGGCGGATCTATGGCTACACCTTC. Full variable domain (remainder filled in from reference TRBV11-2 and TRBJ1-2): EAGVAQSPRYKIIEKRQSVAFWCNPISGHATLYWYQQILGQGPKLLIQFQNNGVVDDSQLPKDRFSAERLKGVDSTLKIQPAKLEDSAVYLCASSLYTGQGRIYGYTFGSGTRLTVV.

This clone was counted between two and nine times. This chain links TRBV5-8 with TRBJ2-6, with a possible D match to TRBD2 (5 bases). The CDR3 runs 18 residues. Germline assignment: CDR1 SGHTS and CDR2 YDEGEE. Trimming pared 0 bases from V and 0 bases from J, leaving 13 bases between. The CDR3 DNA sequence: TGTGCCAGCAGCTTGGGGCGGGTAGTGAGCTCTGGGGCCAACGTCCTGACTTTC. It is translated as CASSLGRVVSSGANVLTF.